This T cell receptor beta chain emerged from a study of cytomegalovirus exposure and HLA in healthy donors. For the study at large: Across some 400 genotyped donors, 65% to 90% landed in the Caucasian-associated ancestry cluster. General study results and limits: Highly shared variants forming one cluster were likely a sequencing artifact.

The PCR was carried out with 60 Vbeta primers and 13 Jbeta primers. Assay used: immunoSEQ multiplex PCR; TCRdb lists only in-frame clones, some missing. The sample records 70,000 to 90,000 clones, under 80% being singletons. In regard to this clone: Its specificity is not known.

The length of the CDR3 is 16 residues. CDR1 and CDR2 (germline): SGDLS, YYNGEE. Trimming cost V 0 bases and J 11 bases; bases outside gene matches: 11. The sequence derives from a man in his fifties or sixties in good health and CMV-seronegative. The sequenced sample consisted of PBMCs. The rearrangement joins TRBV9 to TRBJ2-5, with 12 bases lining up with TRBD1. CDR3 protein: CASSVGGTGGSGEQYF. Here the CDR3 DNA reads TGTGCCAGCAGCGTAGGAGGGACAGGGGGCTCTGGGGAGCAGTACTTC.